This T cell receptor (beta chain) came from a study of patients and donors after allogeneic stem cell transplantation. CDR1 and CDR2 (germline): SGHVS, FQNEAQ. V lost 6 bases, J lost 0 bases, and 24 bases lay in between. This CDR3 comprises 19 residues. Each CDR3 protein is one row after TCRdb ran MiXCR on the RT-PCR reads. This table has 30,000 to 40,000 distinct CDR3 sequences, 37% appearing once. Sequenced sample: blood, either unsorted or a sorted T cell fraction (not recorded which). The genes are TRBV7-8 and TRBJ1-5; D possibly corresponds to TRBD1 (6 bases). The receptor comes from a human donor who was either an allogeneic HSCT recipient or a stem cell or donor lymphocyte infusion donor (not recorded which). It is not recorded whose cells these are; they may come from a transplant donor. The CDR3 protein is CASRLTGAHRFYSNQPQHF. CDR3 in DNA: TGTGCCAGCAGATTAACGGGGGCCCACCGGTTCTATAGCAATCAGCCCCAGCATTTT.